These T cell receptor beta chains were read from a single sample in a study of blood T cells in healthy people across ages. TCRdb called the 5' RACE reads again in MiXCR, with one record for every CDR3 protein. The sample records some 860,000 distinct CDR3 sequences, 56% being singletons. The sequencing sample was made of blood. The receptors were sampled from a man between 35 and 55 years old in good health. Each CDR3 is given with its conserved first and last residue. A D gene is named only where the DNA matches it firmly. Where a row states a size, it is once, few, many or the class of an expanded clone; other rows omit it.

NA,TRBV28,TRBJ2-7,14,NA,CASTGGGSAYEQYF,TGTGCCAGCACGGGCGGAGGTTCGGCCTACGAGCAGTACTTC
NA,TRBV5-1,TRBJ2-1,17,TRBD2,CASRPLLTSGGINEQFF,TGCGCCAGCAGACCTCTCCTGACTAGCGGGGGGATTAATGAGCAGTTCTTC
NA,TRBV4-3,TRBJ2-1,15,NA,CASSQVSGMYNEQFF,TGCGCCAGCAGCCAAGTTTCGGGAATGTACAATGAGCAGTTCTTC
NA,TRBV4-1,TRBJ2-7,18,NA,CASSQDLTGGGSSYEQYF,TGCGCCAGCAGCCAAGACCTAACGGGGGGCGGAAGCTCCTACGAGCAGTACTTC
NA,TRBV20-1,TRBJ1-2,14,NA,CSASSGSLNYGCTF,TGCAGTGCTAGCTCGGGAAGCCTCAACTATGGCTGCACCTTC
NA,TRBV5-1,TRBJ1-5,15,NA,CASSWAGDGGQPQHF,TGCGCCAGCAGCTGGGCGGGAGACGGCGGCCAGCCCCAGCATTTT
NA,TRBV27,TRBJ2-5,14,NA,CASSAENHQETQYF,TGTGCCAGCAGTGCTGAAAATCACCAAGAGACCCAGTACTTC
NA,TRBV28,TRBJ1-6,15,TRBD1,CASSTNGQGGSPLHF,TGTGCCAGCAGTACAAACGGACAGGGCGGGTCACCCCTCCACTTT
few,TRBV29-1,TRBJ2-7,12,NA,CSVVQYSYEQYF,TGCAGCGTTGTTCAGTATTCCTACGAGCAGTACTTC
NA,TRBV7-9,TRBJ1-1,15,TRBD1,CASSLAGGAGTEAFF,TGTGCCAGCAGCTTAGCAGGGGGCGCTGGTACTGAAGCTTTCTTT
NA,TRBV15,TRBJ2-3,15,TRBD2,CATSRGLADTDTQYF,TGTGCCACCAGCAGAGGCCTAGCGGACACAGATACGCAGTATTTT
NA,TRBV12-3/TRBV12-4,TRBJ1-2,13,TRBD1,CASSSRGRIRYTF,TGTGCCAGCAGTTCCAGGGGGAGGATCCGCTACACCTTC
NA,TRBV20-1,TRBJ2-2,17,NA,CSARATQGNLATGELFF,TGCAGTGCTAGAGCCACGCAGGGGAACCTGGCCACCGGGGAGCTGTTTTTT
few,TRBV6-6,TRBJ1-2,12,NA,CASSSTTYGYTF,TGTGCCAGCAGTTCCACGACCTATGGCTACACCTTC
NA,TRBV3-1,TRBJ2-3,15,NA,CASSHPLESTDTQYF,TGTGCCAGCAGCCACCCCCTAGAAAGCACAGATACGCAGTATTTT
NA,TRBV2,TRBJ1-5,13,TRBD1,CANRETGDQPQHF,TGTGCCAACAGGGAGACAGGGGATCAGCCCCAGCATTTT
NA,TRBV5-1,TRBJ2-5,13,TRBD1,CASSGQEAETQYF,TGCGCCAGCTCGGGACAGGAGGCCGAGACCCAGTACTTC
few,TRBV19,TRBJ2-4,15,NA,CASSIRQTAKNIQYF,TGTGCCAGTAGTATCCGACAGACCGCCAAAAACATTCAGTACTTC
NA,TRBV20-1,TRBJ2-3,13,TRBD2,CSALKGGWDTQYF,TGCAGTGCTCTTAAGGGAGGGTGGGATACGCAGTATTTT
NA,TRBV20-1,TRBJ2-5,18,NA,CSARGDLASHLQQETQYF,TGCAGTGCTAGAGGCGACTTGGCGTCCCATTTGCAACAAGAGACCCAGTACTTC
once,TRBV5-1,TRBJ2-1,15,TRBD2,CASRVTSGRFNEQFF,TGCGCCAGCAGAGTGACTAGCGGGAGATTTAATGAGCAGTTCTTC
few,TRBV20-1,TRBJ2-1,14,NA,CSARDSPGYNEQFF,TGCAGTGCTAGAGATTCCCCAGGGTACAATGAGCAGTTCTTC
few,TRBV7-2,TRBJ2-7,11,NA,CASSVWAEQYF,TGTGCCAGCAGCGTTTGGGCCGAGCAGTACTTC
NA,TRBV29-1,TRBJ1-2,13,NA,CSVEVAENYGYTF,TGCAGCGTTGAAGTGGCGGAGAACTATGGCTACACCTTC
few,TRBV9,TRBJ2-7,14,NA,CASSVRGNSYEQYF,TGTGCCAGCAGCGTAAGGGGAAACAGCTACGAGCAGTACTTC
NA,TRBV20-1,TRBJ2-3,14,NA,CSALQGLGTDTQYF,TGCAGTGCCCTACAGGGCCTGGGCACAGATACGCAGTATTTT
NA,TRBV29-1,TRBJ2-1,15,NA,CSVDRRDESYNEQFF,TGCAGCGTTGATAGGCGAGACGAATCCTACAATGAGCAGTTCTTC
NA,TRBV5-1,TRBJ1-4,14,TRBD1,CASSRGTENEKLFF,TGCGCCAGCAGCCGCGGGACAGAAAATGAAAAACTGTTTTTT
NA,TRBV11-2,TRBJ2-3,14,NA,CASSRIAGENTQYF,TGTGCCAGCAGTCGTATAGCAGGGGAAAATACGCAGTATTTT
NA,TRBV2,TRBJ2-3,15,NA,CASSRGSTGADTQYF,TGTGCCAGCAGCAGGGGCTCTACGGGGGCAGATACGCAGTATTTT
NA,TRBV9,TRBJ2-5,15,NA,CASSRLADTYNEQYF,TGTGCCAGCAGCAGATTGGCGGATACCTACAATGAGCAGTACTTC
NA,TRBV29-1,TRBJ2-1,13,NA,CSVEGGPYNEQFF,TGCAGCGTTGAGGGGGGGCCCTACAATGAGCAGTTCTTC
NA,TRBV5-1,TRBJ2-5,15,TRBD2,CASSLVLAGEETQYF,TGCGCCAGCAGCTTGGTGCTAGCGGGAGAAGAGACCCAGTACTTC
few,TRBV20-1,TRBJ2-1,14,TRBD2,CSASPSGSRGEQFF,TGCAGTGCTAGTCCGAGCGGGAGTCGTGGAGAGCAGTTCTTC
NA,TRBV7-9,TRBJ2-1,16,TRBD2,CASSSRSGTSYNEQFF,TGTGCCAGCAGCTCAAGGAGCGGGACCTCCTACAATGAGCAGTTCTTC
NA,TRBV4-3,TRBJ2-5,15,TRBD1,CASSQAATGEETQYF,TGCGCCAGCAGCCAAGCGGCCACAGGGGAAGAGACCCAGTACTTC
NA,TRBV6-2/TRBV6-3,TRBJ2-1,15,TRBD2,CASRAGGMTYNEQFF,TGTGCCAGCAGAGCGGGAGGGATGACCTACAATGAGCAGTTCTTC